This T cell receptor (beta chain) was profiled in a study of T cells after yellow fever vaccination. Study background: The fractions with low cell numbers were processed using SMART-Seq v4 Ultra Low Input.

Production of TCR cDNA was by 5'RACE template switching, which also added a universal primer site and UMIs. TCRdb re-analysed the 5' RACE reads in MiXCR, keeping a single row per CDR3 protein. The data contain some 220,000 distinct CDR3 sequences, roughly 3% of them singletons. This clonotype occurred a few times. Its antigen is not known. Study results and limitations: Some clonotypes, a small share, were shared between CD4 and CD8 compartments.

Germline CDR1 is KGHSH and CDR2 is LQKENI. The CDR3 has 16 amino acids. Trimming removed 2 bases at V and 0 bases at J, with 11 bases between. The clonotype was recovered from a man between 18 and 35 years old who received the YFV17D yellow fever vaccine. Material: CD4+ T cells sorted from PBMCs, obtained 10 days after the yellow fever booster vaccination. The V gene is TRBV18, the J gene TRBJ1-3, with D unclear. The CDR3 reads CASSPFMSGSGNTIYF. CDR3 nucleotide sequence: TGTGCCAGCTCACCATTTATGTCGGGCTCTGGAAACACCATATATTTT.